The 32 T cell receptor beta chains in this list originate from one sample, sequenced in a study of blood T cells in healthy people across ages. The use of a sample-barcoded 5' primer and a J-beta primer mix characterized a second PCR of roughly 7 to 12 cycles. TCRdb redid the calling of the 5' RACE reads with MiXCR, one entry per CDR3 protein. The table shows roughly 500,000 distinct CDR3 sequences, with 25% to 30% occurring only once. The sample taken for sequencing was blood. These TCRs come from a woman in her seventies in good health.

The V and J genes are TRBV20-1 and TRBJ2-7, with D unresolved. Germline-derived CDR1 and CDR2 are DFQATT and SNEGSKA (reference sequence). Deletions cut 0 bases from V and 0 bases from J, with 15 bases between. The CDR3 has 16 residues. The CDR3, as DNA: TGCAGTGCTAGAGATCGAGGCCAGTACCACTCCTACGAGCAGTACTTC. It encodes CSARDRGQYHSYEQYF.

This clonotype was observed a few times. J is TRBJ2-2 and V is TRBV2; tentatively, D is TRBD1 or TRBD2 (6 bases each). The CDR3 consists of 14 residues. Germline V lookup: CDR1 SNHLY, CDR2 FYNNEI. The V gene lost 8 bases and the J gene lost 3 bases, with 13 bases spanning the gap. CDR3 residues: CASAEGGHTGELFF. CDR3 nucleotide sequence: TGTGCCAGCGCGGAGGGGGGTCACACCGGGGAGCTGTTTTTT.

This clonotype was counted between two and nine times. The J gene is TRBJ2-5, the V gene TRBV14; D not certain. The V and J ends lost 3 bases and 1 base respectively, with 6 bases between them. There are 13 residues in the CDR3. Looked up from germline, CDR1 is SGHDN and CDR2 is FVKESK. CDR3 protein: CASSQWSQETQYF. Written as DNA, the CDR3 is TGTGCCAGCAGCCAGTGGAGCCAAGAGACCCAGTACTTC.

This chain links TRBV6-6 with TRBJ2-5; D uncertain. The J call may be wrong; the DNA end is better matched by TRBJ2-7. This CDR3 is 12 amino acids long. CDR1 and CDR2 (germline): MNHNY, SVGAGI (reference sequence). The CDR3 here is CASRGSVYEQYF. The CDR3 nucleotides read TGTGCCAGCAGGGGTTCTGTCTACGAGCAGTACTTC.

This chain links TRBV6-2 or TRBV6-3 with TRBJ1-1; D is possibly TRBD1 (6 bases). V lost 2 bases and J lost 5, with 15 bases in between. From germline, CDR1 is MNHEY and CDR2 SVGEGT. This CDR3 has 15 amino acids. This chain's CDR3 is CASSYGGGLRTEAFF. CDR3 DNA sequence: TGTGCCAGCAGTTACGGAGGGGGATTAAGGACTGAAGCTTTCTTT.

The chain employs TRBV19 and TRBJ2-5; 8 bases align to TRBD1. The germline V gene has CDR1 LNHDA and CDR2 SQIVND (reference sequence). Losses at the gene ends were 6 bases for V and 5 bases for J; bases not matched to a gene: 11. The CDR3 spans 15 residues. The CDR3 region is CASRTGTGDLETQYF. The CDR3 DNA reads TGTGCCAGTAGAACCGGGACAGGCGATTTGGAGACCCAGTACTTC. Together with reference TRBV19 and TRBJ2-5, the CDR3 gives the full variable domain: DGGITQSPKYLFRKEGQNVTLSCEQNLNHDAMYWYRQDPGQGLRLIYYSQIVNDFQKGDIAEGYSVSREKKESFPLTVTSAQKNPTAFYLCASRTGTGDLETQYFGPGTRLLVL.

This clonotype was seen only a few times. The V gene is TRBV7-3, the J gene TRBJ2-1; 8 positions agree with TRBD1. The junction had 3 bases not matched to a gene; V was cut back by 4 bases and J by 7 bases. The CDR3 length is 13 residues. The germline gives CDR1 SGHTA, CDR2 FQGTGA. The CDR3 loop reads CASSSYRGNEQFF. CDR3 in DNA: TGTGCCAGCAGCTCCTACAGGGGGAATGAGCAGTTCTTC.

This clonotype occurred a few times. Because the CDR3 is missing its conserved closing phenylalanine or tryptophan, this is likely a read error. Because the CDR3's place on the DNA is in doubt, the DNA is left out and the CDR3 is given as listed by TCRdb. V gene TRBV7-8 combines with J gene TRBJ2-7; whether TRBD2, the table's D call, matches the DNA was not checked. The CDR3 is 14 residues long, counting both termini. Germline-derived CDR1 and CDR2 are SGHVS and FQNEAQ. The CDR3 here is CASSLGASGPLYSL.

This clonotype occurred a few times. V usage is TRBV20-1 and J usage is TRBJ2-7; 10 bases line up with TRBD2. Looked up from germline, CDR1 is DFQATT and CDR2 is SNEGSKA (reference sequence). There are 15 residues in the CDR3. Trimming at V came to 3 bases and at J to 0 bases, leaving 5 bases not matched to a gene. CDR3 in amino acids: CSARVSSGGSYEQYF. The CDR3 nucleotides read TGCAGTGCTAGGGTCTCTAGCGGGGGCTCCTACGAGCAGTACTTC.

Remarks on this clonotype: At one end the junction does not follow the germline gene, possibly because of a read error. This chain uses TRBV7-9 with TRBJ1-2, with 8 positions matching TRBD1. Germline V gene lookup returns CDR1 SEHNR and CDR2 FQNEAQ (reference sequence). This CDR3 is built from 14 residues. CDR3 nucleotides: TGTGCCAGCAGCCGACAGGGGACCCCGTATGGCTACAACTTC. Translating it yields CASSRQGTPYGYNF.

Remarks on this clonotype: Mismatch with germline at one junction end may stem from a read error. V is TRBV4-3 and J is TRBJ1-1; D unresolved. Germline CDR1 and CDR2: LGHNA and YSLEER. The CDR3 length is 14 residues. The CDR3 protein is CASSQEMVDTETFF. The CDR3 DNA follows: TGCGCCAGCAGCCAAGAAATGGTCGACACTGAAACTTTCTTT.

DNA of the CDR3: TGCGCCAGCAGCCCGGACAGGGTGGGTGAAGCTTTCTTT. Protein: CASSPDRVGEAFF. V and J are TRBV5-1 and TRBJ1-1; 8 nucleotides agree with TRBD1. V gave up 4 bases and J gave up 7 bases; unmatched junction bases: 6. The CDR3 is made up of 13 amino acids. Per the germline V gene, CDR1 is SGHRS and CDR2 is YFSETQ.

The chain combines TRBV20-1 with TRBJ2-1; the match to TRBD2 covers 14 bases. Germline V lookup: CDR1 DFQATT, CDR2 SNEGSKA (reference sequence). With 6 bases clipped from V and 7 bases from J, the junction kept 8 bases outside the gene matches. This CDR3 has 15 residues. The CDR3 DNA sequence: TGCAGTGCCTCGACTAGCGGGGGGGCCAATAATGAGCAGTTCTTC. The encoded protein is CSASTSGGANNEQFF.

V and J are TRBV20-1 and TRBJ2-7, with TRBD1 matching 10 bases. With 6 bases clipped from V and 2 bases from J, the junction kept 7 bases outside the gene matches. The CDR3 is 14 amino acids. Germline V CDR1 and CDR2: DFQATT, SNEGSKA (reference sequence). CDR3 DNA: TGCAGTGCATACGGGACAGGGGCGACCTACGAGCAGTACTTC. Its translation: CSAYGTGATYEQYF.

This clonotype was counted ten times or more. The chain has TRBV27 and TRBJ2-5; D might be TRBD2 (6 bases). Germline V gene sequence: CDR1 MNHEY, CDR2 SMNVEV (reference sequence). With 5 bases removed from V and 1 base from J, the gap between germline ends came to 23 bases. The CDR3 has 18 residues. The chain's CDR3 is CASSQLRTPGTLQETQYF. CDR3 coding DNA: TGTGCCAGCAGTCAACTACGTACCCCCGGGACTCTCCAAGAGACCCAGTACTTC.

This chain's CDR3 is CASGLLAGQETQYF. The CDR3 nucleotides read TGTGCTAGTGGTTTACTAGCGGGGCAAGAGACCCAGTACTTC. The chain joins TRBV12-5 to TRBJ2-5; TRBD2 aligns across 10 bases. The CDR3 runs 14 residues. CDR1 LGHNT and CDR2 FRNRAP come from the germline V gene. J was trimmed by 2 bases and V by 3 bases; bases with no gene match: 0. The whole variable domain, filled in from reference TRBV12-5 and TRBJ2-5, reads DARVTQTPRHKVTEMGQEVTMRCQPILGHNTVFWYRQTMMQGLELLAYFRNRAPLDDSGMPKDRFSAEMPDATLATLKIQPSEPRDSAVYFCASGLLAGQETQYFGPGTRLLVL.

The V call is TRBV6-6, the J call TRBJ1-2; D remains ambiguous. Deletions cut 6 bases from V and 6 bases from J, with 8 bases between. Germline V gene data show CDR1 as MNHNY and CDR2 as SVGAGI (reference sequence). The CDR3 spans 11 residues. The CDR3 DNA follows: TGTGCCAGCAGCCACTCGGATGGCTACACCTTC. This sequence encodes CASSHSDGYTF.

The rearrangement joins TRBV20-1 to TRBJ2-5; TRBD2 matches 13 bases. The last part of the DNA fits TRBJ2-1 better; the J call may be wrong. There are 16 residues in the CDR3. Germline V gene data show CDR1 as DFQATT and CDR2 as SNEGSKA (reference sequence). The CDR3 bases are TGCAGTGCTACCTATAGACCGGGACTAGCGGGGAATGAGCAGTTCTTC. Protein sequence: CSATYRPGLAGNEQFF.

This clonotype was picked up one time. The genes are TRBV7-9 and TRBJ1-4; possibly TRBD1 for D (6 bases). With 5 bases removed from V and 5 bases from J, the gap between germline ends came to 12 bases. The CDR3 runs to 14 residues. Germline loops: CDR1 SEHNR, CDR2 FQNEAQ (reference sequence). The CDR3 DNA reads TGTGCCAGCAGCCCTACCCAGGGGAATGAAAAACTGTTTTTT. Translating gives CASSPTQGNEKLFF. Full variable domain (rest looked up from reference TRBV7-9 and TRBJ1-4): DTGVSQNPRHKITKRGQNVTFRCDPISEHNRLYWYRQTLGQGPEFLTYFQNEAQLEKSRLLSDRFSAERPKGSFSTLEIQRTEQGDSAMYLCASSPTQGNEKLFFGSGTQLSVL.

The rearrangement joins TRBV6-2 or TRBV6-3 to TRBJ1-1; D not resolved. V shed 7 bases and J shed 5 bases, with 20 bases lying between them. This CDR3 has 15 amino acids. CDR1 MNHEY and CDR2 SVGEGT come from the germline V gene. The CDR3 DNA reads TGTGCCAGCACTGGGAAGTGGTCCCGAACAACTGAAGCTTTCTTT. This translates into CASTGKWSRTTEAFF.

This clonotype was detected ten times or more. The V call is TRBV11-2, the J call TRBJ2-5; unclear D gene. Looked up from germline, CDR1 is SGHAT and CDR2 is FQNNGV. The CDR3 spans 11 residues. Trimming cost V 8 bases and J 4 bases, with 8 bases left between them. The CDR3 DNA is TGTGCCAGCCGAGCTGGAGAGACCCAGTACTTC. This sequence encodes CASRAGETQYF.

This chain connects TRBV20-1 to TRBJ2-5; 9 bases are a match to TRBD2. The CDR3 contains 14 residues. Germline assignment: CDR1 DFQATT and CDR2 SNEGSKA (reference sequence). J lost 5 bases, V lost 0 bases, and 4 bases had no gene match. CDR3 in DNA: TGCAGTGCTAGAGAGGCTAGCGGGGCGGAGACCCAGTACTTC. This codes for CSAREASGAETQYF.

The chain has TRBV20-1 and TRBJ2-1, with D uncertain. CDR3 length equals 11 residues. The germline gives CDR1 DFQATT, CDR2 SNEGSKA (reference sequence). V lost 6 bases and J 6 bases, leaving 9 bases between the germline ends. The CDR3 coding sequence is TGCAGTGCCAAGCAGGTCAATGAGCAGTTCTTC. Its protein product is CSAKQVNEQFF.

The rearrangement uses TRBV4-1 and TRBJ2-7; 7 bases fit TRBD2. Germline values: CDR1 MGHRA, CDR2 YSYEKL. V shed 1 base, J shed 2 bases, and the junction held 5 bases outside the gene matches. The CDR3 totals 15 residues. CDR3: CASSQVYGLAYEQYF. The CDR3 DNA reads as TGCGCCAGCAGCCAAGTGTACGGACTAGCCTACGAGCAGTACTTC.

CDR3 sequence: CASSLAGSAYNEQFF. The CDR3 DNA reads TGTGCCAGCAGCTTAGCGGGTTCCGCCTACAATGAGCAGTTCTTC. The V and J genes are TRBV7-2 and TRBJ2-1; D is unresolved. Trimming shortened V by 0 bases and J by 2 bases, and 8 bases separated the two germline ends. In germline, CDR1 is SGHTA, CDR2 FQGNSA. The CDR3 is made up of 15 amino acids. The variable domain in full, with the rest retrieved from reference TRBV7-2 and TRBJ2-1, is GAGVSQSPSNKVTEKGKDVELRCDPISGHTALYWYRQSLGQGLEFLIYFQGNSAPDKSGLPSDRFSAERTGGSVSTLTIQRTQQEDSAVYLCASSLAGSAYNEQFFGPGTRLTVL.

The CDR3 loop is CASTNSGATGELFF. The CDR3, as DNA: TGTGCCAGCACCAATAGCGGGGCCACCGGGGAGCTGTTTTTT. The V and J genes are TRBV2 and TRBJ2-2; 8 nucleotides agree with TRBD2. Germline lookup yields CDR1 SNHLY and CDR2 FYNNEI. The CDR3 loop spans 14 amino acids. Losses at the gene ends were 7 bases for V and 4 bases for J; bases not matched to a gene: 5.

The chain employs TRBV7-2 and TRBJ2-3, with 8 bases matching TRBD2. Germline CDR1 reads SGHTA; CDR2 reads FQGNSA. With 2 bases clipped from V and 4 bases from J, the junction kept 14 bases outside the gene matches. The CDR3 is made up of 18 amino acids. Here the CDR3 reads CASSLRSGAGGRADTQYF. The CDR3 DNA is TGTGCCAGCAGCTTAAGGTCAGGGGCGGGGGGCCGTGCAGATACGCAGTATTTT.

V usage is TRBV7-9 and J usage is TRBJ2-2, with D hard to call. The CDR3 totals 16 residues. CDR1 SEHNR and CDR2 FQNEAQ come from the germline V gene (reference sequence). V was cut by 5 bases and J by 0 bases, with 13 bases left in between. This chain's CDR3 is CASSETRRTNTGELFF. In nucleotides, the CDR3 is TGTGCCAGCAGCGAAACCCGACGGACGAACACCGGGGAGCTGTTTTTT.

This clonotype came up a few times. This sequence joins TRBV7-2 and TRBJ2-5; 13 bases align to TRBD2. After removal of 5 bases from V and 6 bases from J, the junction contained 9 bases not matched to a gene. CDR3 size: 16 residues. Germline V gene sequence: CDR1 SGHTA, CDR2 FQGNSA. The CDR3 sequence: CASSPPGLAGRQTQYF. The CDR3 DNA reads TGTGCCAGCAGCCCACCGGGACTAGCGGGGAGGCAGACCCAGTACTTC.

This clonotype has more than one count but fewer than ten. The CDR3 coding sequence is TGTGCCACCAGTGACCCCCCTCCGAATGGGTCAGGGGCTTTCTTT. The encoded protein is CATSDPPPNGSGAFF. The rearrangement links TRBV24-1 to TRBJ1-1; a possible D gene is TRBD1 (5 bases). CDR1 is KGHDR, CDR2 SFDVKD, per germline. CDR3 length: 15 amino acids. Trimming removed 4 bases at V and 11 bases at J, with 22 bases between.

In its sample, this clonotype was seen a few times. Sequence at one end of the junction differs from germline and may be a read error. The V gene is TRBV10-3, the J gene TRBJ2-5; the match to TRBD2 covers 8 bases. Germline CDR1 is ENHRY and CDR2 is SYGVKD. The CDR3 spans 12 residues. CDR3 amino acids: CAISEAGTSKFF. CDR3 in DNA: TGTGCCATCAGTGAAGCCGGGACTAGTAAGTTCTTC.

A single count supports this clonotype. The chain recombines TRBV29-1 with TRBJ1-1; 7 bases match TRBD1. The ends lost 6 bases at V and 4 bases at J; junction bases unmatched: 8. Looked up from germline, CDR1 is SQVTM and CDR2 is ANQGSEA. This CDR3 contains 13 residues. DNA of the CDR3: TGCAGCGTGGGCGCGCACAGGGGCACTGAAGCTTTCTTT. This sequence encodes CSVGAHRGTEAFF.